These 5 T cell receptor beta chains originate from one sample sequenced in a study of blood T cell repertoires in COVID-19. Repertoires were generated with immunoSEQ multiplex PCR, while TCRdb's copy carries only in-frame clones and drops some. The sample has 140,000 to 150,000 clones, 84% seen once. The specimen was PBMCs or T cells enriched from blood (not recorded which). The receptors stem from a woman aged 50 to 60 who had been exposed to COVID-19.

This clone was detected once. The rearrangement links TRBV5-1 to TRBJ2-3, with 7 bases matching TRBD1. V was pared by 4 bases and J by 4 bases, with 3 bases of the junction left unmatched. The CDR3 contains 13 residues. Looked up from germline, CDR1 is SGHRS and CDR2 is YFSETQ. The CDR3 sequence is CASSIGQADTQYF. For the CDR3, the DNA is TGCGCCAGCAGCATCGGACAGGCAGATACGCAGTATTTT.

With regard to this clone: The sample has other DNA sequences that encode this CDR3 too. CDR3 loop: CASSPQGIDEQFF. CDR3 in DNA: TGCGCCAGCAGCCCACAGGGTATAGATGAGCAGTTCTTC. The chain couples TRBV5-1 to TRBJ2-1, with D perhaps TRBD1 (6 bases). V gave up 4 bases and J gave up 8 bases, with 13 bases separating them. The CDR3 extends over 13 amino acids. Per the germline V gene, CDR1 is SGHRS and CDR2 is YFSETQ.

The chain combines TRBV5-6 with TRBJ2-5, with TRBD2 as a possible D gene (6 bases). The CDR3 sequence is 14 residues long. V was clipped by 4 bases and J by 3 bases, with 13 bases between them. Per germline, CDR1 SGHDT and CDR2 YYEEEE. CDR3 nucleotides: TGTGCCAGCAGCCTCGGGGGAGTAGAAGAGACCCAGTACTTC. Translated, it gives CASSLGGVEETQYF.

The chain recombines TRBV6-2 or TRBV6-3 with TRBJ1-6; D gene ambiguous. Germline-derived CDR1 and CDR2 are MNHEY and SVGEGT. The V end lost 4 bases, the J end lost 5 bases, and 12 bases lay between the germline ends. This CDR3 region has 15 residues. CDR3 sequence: CASSFGGGNNSPLHF. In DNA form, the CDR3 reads TGTGCCAGCAGTTTCGGTGGAGGGAATAATTCACCCCTCCACTTT.

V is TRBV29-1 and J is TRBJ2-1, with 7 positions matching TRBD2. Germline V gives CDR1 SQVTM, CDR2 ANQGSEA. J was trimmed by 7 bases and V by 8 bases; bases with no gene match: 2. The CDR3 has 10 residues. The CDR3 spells CSLGGNEQFF. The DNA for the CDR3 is TGCAGCTTGGGGGGGAATGAGCAGTTCTTC.